These T cell receptor beta chains were read from a single sample in a study of graft-versus-host responses after intestinal transplantation. Produced via immunoSEQ multiplex PCR; TCRdb's table is partial and in-frame only. The sample contains 74,000 or so clones, around 92% of which appear only once. This material consisted of PBMCs, taken 98 days after intestinal transplantation. Receptors were obtained from a human patient who received an intestinal transplant, so some T cells may come from the graft donor. Each CDR3 is given with its conserved first and last residue. Fields, in order: clone size, V gene, CDR3 protein. The listing skips clone size in some rows; elsewhere it reads once, few, many or a size class.

clone_size: .
v_call: TRBV5-8
cdr3_aa: CASSLPLGLENRYEQYF

clone_size: .
v_call: TRBV9
cdr3_aa: CASSERGETAYNEQFF

clone_size: .
v_call: TRBV28
cdr3_aa: CASSLTSSYNSPLHF

clone_size: .
v_call: TRBV10-3
cdr3_aa: CAISERQTGARNNEQFF

clone_size: .
v_call: TRBV4-3
cdr3_aa: CASSQDQETQYF

clone_size: .
v_call: TRBV7-9
cdr3_aa: CASSLRQGIKRDTQYF

clone_size: .
v_call: TRBV6-5
cdr3_aa: CASSYFRGADTQYF

clone_size: .
v_call: TRBV9
cdr3_aa: CASSFRTSPGTDTQYF

clone_size: .
v_call: TRBV7-2
cdr3_aa: CASSLGGVYNEQFF

clone_size: .
v_call: TRBV19
cdr3_aa: CASRPGHLNTEAFF

clone_size: .
v_call: TRBV6-5
cdr3_aa: CASSETVYEQYF

clone_size: .
v_call: TRBV5-1
cdr3_aa: CASSLAGTSGRTSYNEQFF

clone_size: .
v_call: TRBV19
cdr3_aa: CASSLGGLAGVPSYEQYF

clone_size: .
v_call: TRBV9
cdr3_aa: CASSIDPVSSGANVLTF

clone_size: .
v_call: TRBV4-3
cdr3_aa: CASSLGTGVYEQYF

clone_size: .
v_call: TRBV27
cdr3_aa: CARTPGLAVQETQYF

clone_size: .
v_call: TRBV25-1
cdr3_aa: CASSRSSYNEQFF

clone_size: .
v_call: TRBV15
cdr3_aa: CATSRTGRDSYEQYF

clone_size: few
v_call: TRBV6-1
cdr3_aa: CASSERVIPSYEQYF

clone_size: .
v_call: TRBV4-1
cdr3_aa: CASSLRTSSYNEQFF

clone_size: .
v_call: TRBV10-3
cdr3_aa: CAISTSGGQETQYF

clone_size: .
v_call: TRBV11-1
cdr3_aa: CASSLDGETQYF

clone_size: .
v_call: TRBV6-1
cdr3_aa: CASSDTMVEGNTIYF

clone_size: .
v_call: TRBV27
cdr3_aa: CASSLRGAYEQYF

clone_size: once
v_call: TRBV7-9
cdr3_aa: CASSLGLAAYEQYF

clone_size: .
v_call: TRBV15
cdr3_aa: CATSRGQGNSGNTIYF

clone_size: .
v_call: TRBV11-2
cdr3_aa: CASSLDRWLGTYEQYF

clone_size: .
v_call: TRBV6-6
cdr3_aa: CASSYGGPSYEQYF

clone_size: .
v_call: TRBV4-1
cdr3_aa: CASSQDSTSGAYEQYF

clone_size: .
v_call: TRBV18
cdr3_aa: CASSPRPGQTYQETQYF

clone_size: .
v_call: TRBV27
cdr3_aa: CASSLSKGPSTYEQYF

clone_size: .
v_call: TRBV7-7
cdr3_aa: CASSPGRGGVETQYF

clone_size: .
v_call: TRBV6-4
cdr3_aa: CASSDGTSGYNEQFF

clone_size: .
v_call: TRBV7-6
cdr3_aa: CASSLNQGAHQETQYF

clone_size: .
v_call: TRBV27
cdr3_aa: CASSLRGETQYF